This entry is about one TCR beta chain. Other DNA variants within this sample encode the same CDR3. The data were taken from a study of shared clonotypes between healthy human individuals. The assay was immunoSEQ multiplex PCR, and TCRdb's table has in-frame clones only and misses some. The table records some 1.5 million clones, over 95% of them present only once. This CDR3 is built from 13 residues. The V and J ends lost 1 base and 4 bases respectively, with 5 bases between them. Per germline, CDR1 SGHNT and CDR2 YENEEA. This chain uses TRBV11-3 with TRBJ2-1; no definite D call. Source material: naive CD4+ T cells sorted from blood. Regarding subset: CD45RA+ positively selected. The source of this sequence is a young man in good health. CDR3 amino acids: CASSLAGYNEQFF. Written as DNA, the CDR3 is TGTGCCAGCAGCTTAGCGGGTTACAATGAGCAGTTCTTC.